This entry concerns a single TCR beta chain. The antigen is undetermined. The iRepertoire nested amplicon-rescue multiplex PCR amplified TCR alpha and beta CDR3s from RNA. Input was about 85-400 ng of tissue mRNA or PBMC total RNA. TCRdb ran MiXCR on the multiplex PCR reads and lists one entry per CDR3 protein. The sample holds fewer than 500,000 distinct CDR3 sequences, roughly two fifths seen once. This CDR3 contains 14 residues. Germline V lookup: CDR1 LNHNV, CDR2 YYDKDF (reference sequence). This entry belongs to a study of glioma-infiltrating T cells. Study results and limitations: Shared blood CDR3 signature motifs marked patients with low tissue-blood divergence. Gliomas, especially low-grade, showed above-expected tissue-blood divergence; non-neoplastic patients showed below.

Sequenced input: glioma tissue, nonneoplastic brain tissue, or PBMCs (not recorded which). The sequence was obtained from a human donor with low-grade glioma or glioblastoma, undergoing nonglioma brain surgery, or in good health (not recorded which). V usage is TRBV15 and J usage is TRBJ2-7, with no clear D. TRBJ2-1 explains the end of the DNA better; the J call may be wrong. CDR3 bases: TGTGCCACCAGCAGAGTCCTCCGCTCCTACGAGCAGTTCTTC. Protein sequence: CATSRVLRSYEQFF.